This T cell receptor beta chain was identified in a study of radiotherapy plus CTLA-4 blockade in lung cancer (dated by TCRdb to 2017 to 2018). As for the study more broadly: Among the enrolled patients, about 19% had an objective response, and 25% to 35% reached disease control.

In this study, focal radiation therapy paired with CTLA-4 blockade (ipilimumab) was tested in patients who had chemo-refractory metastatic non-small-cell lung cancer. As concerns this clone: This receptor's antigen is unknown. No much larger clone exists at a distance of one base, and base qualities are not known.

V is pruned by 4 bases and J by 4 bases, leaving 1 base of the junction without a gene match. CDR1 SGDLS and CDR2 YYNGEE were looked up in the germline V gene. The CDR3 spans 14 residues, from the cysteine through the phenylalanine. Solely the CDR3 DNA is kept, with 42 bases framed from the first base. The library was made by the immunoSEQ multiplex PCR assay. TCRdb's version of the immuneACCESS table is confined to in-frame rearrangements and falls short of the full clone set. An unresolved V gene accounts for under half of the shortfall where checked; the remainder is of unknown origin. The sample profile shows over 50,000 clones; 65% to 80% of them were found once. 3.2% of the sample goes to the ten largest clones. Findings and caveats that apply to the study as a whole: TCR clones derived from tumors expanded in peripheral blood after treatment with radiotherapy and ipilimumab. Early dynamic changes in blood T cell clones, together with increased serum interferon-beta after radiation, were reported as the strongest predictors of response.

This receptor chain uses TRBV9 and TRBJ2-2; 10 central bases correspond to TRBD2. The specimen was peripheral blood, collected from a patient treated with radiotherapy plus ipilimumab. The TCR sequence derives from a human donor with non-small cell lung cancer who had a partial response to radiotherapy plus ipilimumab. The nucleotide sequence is TGTGCCAGCAGCCTAGCGGGGGTCACCGGGGAGCTGTTTTTT. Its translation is CASSLAGVTGELFF.